Below, 28 T cell receptor beta chains from the same sample are listed, as sequenced in a study of T cells in Graves' hyperthyroidism and ophthalmopathy. Amplified TCR beta CDR3 regions came from RNA transcripts. During a first-round RT-PCR of the TCR CDR3, the HTBI primer set was used. TCRdb independently ran MiXCR on the multiplex PCR reads; one entry per CDR3 protein. The sample lists around 290,000 distinct CDR3 sequences, about an eighth seen once, with almost 8% in the top ten. Sequencing was carried out using blood. The origin of the receptors is a woman aged 25 to 45 with Graves' hyperthyroidism that later progressed to Graves' ophthalmopathy.

This clonotype has a count of ten or more. The V call is TRBV20-1, the J call TRBJ2-1, with TRBD2 identical over 7 bases. V was pared by 6 bases and J by 1 base, with 15 bases of the junction left unmatched. The CDR3 covers 17 residues. CDR1 is DFQATT, CDR2 SNEGSKA, per germline (reference sequence). CDR3 sequence reads: CSANGREKEKSYNEQFF. CDR3 bases: TGCAGTGCCAATGGGAGGGAAAAAGAGAAGTCCTACAATGAGCAGTTCTTC.

This clonotype was seen only a few times. The chain links TRBV29-1 to TRBJ2-2; D gene uncertain. The length of the CDR3 is 13 residues. V lost 3 bases, J lost 2 bases, and 7 bases lay in between. Germline CDR1 and CDR2: SQVTM and ANQGSEA. CDR3 in DNA: TGCAGCGTTGAGCTCGTCAACACCGGGGAGCTGTTTTTT. This encodes CSVELVNTGELFF.

Turning to this clonotype: Since a much larger clone is just one base distant, this may be a read error. The chain links TRBV28 to TRBJ1-4; D is perhaps TRBD1 (5 bases). Germline CDR1 reads MDHEN; CDR2 reads SYDVKM. This CDR3 has 14 amino acids. CDR3 residues: CASSPGQSNEKPFF. CDR3 nucleotide sequence: TGTGCCAGCAGTCCAGGACAAAGCAATGAAAAACCGTTTTTT. Full variable domain (outside the CDR3, taken from reference TRBV28 and TRBJ1-4): DVKVTQSSRYLVKRTGEKVFLECVQDMDHENMFWYRQDPGLGLRLIYFSYDVKMKEKGDIPEGYSVSREKKERFSLILESASTNQTSMYLCASSPGQSNEKPFFGSGTQLSVL.

This clonotype is medium-sized in the sample. V gene TRBV4-1 combines with J gene TRBJ2-5; 11 bases fit TRBD2. CDR3 length: 18 amino acids. CDR1 MGHRA and CDR2 YSYEKL come from the germline V gene. The junction had 13 bases not matched to a gene; V was cut back by 2 bases and J by 5 bases. CDR3 in DNA: TGCGCCAGCAGCCAACCCACCCCGGGACTAGCGGCTGGGGAGACCCAGTACTTC. Amino acid sequence: CASSQPTPGLAAGETQYF.

CDR3 sequence: CASSPADRAIFYEQYF. The CDR3 bases are TGTGCCAGCTCACCCGCGGACAGGGCTATTTTCTACGAGCAGTACTTC. The V and J genes are TRBV18 and TRBJ2-7; 8 bases line up with TRBD1. V lost 3 bases and J lost 3; bases outside the gene matches: 10. The CDR3 extends over 16 amino acids. Germline CDR1 is KGHSH and CDR2 is LQKENI.

The chain links TRBV5-1 to TRBJ1-4; TRBD1 is a possible D gene (6 bases). V lost 5 bases and J lost 7, with 24 bases in between. CDR1 is SGHRS, CDR2 YFSETQ, per germline. The CDR3 totals 17 residues. This CDR3 is CASRGGQNKGVGEKLFF. The CDR3 region has the DNA TGCGCCAGCAGAGGTGGACAGAATAAAGGGGTTGGTGAAAAACTGTTTTTT.

V usage is TRBV19 and J usage is TRBJ2-5; 8 nucleotides match TRBD2. The germline CDR1 and CDR2 sequences are LNHDA and SQIVND (reference sequence). This CDR3 is 13 amino acids long. The ends lost 7 bases at V and 4 bases at J; junction bases unmatched: 5. The CDR3 spells CASKGLEPETQYF. In nucleotides, the CDR3 is TGTGCCAGTAAGGGACTAGAACCAGAGACCCAGTACTTC.

The CDR3 DNA follows: TGTGCCACCGTACCAGGGACAGGACGGGATGGGGCCAACGTCCTGACTTTC. Protein: CATVPGTGRDGANVLTF. V is TRBV6-2 or TRBV6-3 and J is TRBJ2-6; the match to TRBD1 covers 8 bases. There are 17 residues in the CDR3. V shed 10 bases, J shed 3 bases, and the junction held 14 bases outside the gene matches. The germline V gene encodes CDR1 MNHEY and CDR2 SVGEGT.

This clonotype has a count of ten or more. The rearrangement uses TRBV3-1 and TRBJ2-7; D perhaps matches TRBD2 (5 bases). Trimming cost V 1 base and J 0 bases, with 13 bases left between them. The CDR3 consists of 16 residues. Looked up from germline, CDR1 is LGHDT and CDR2 is YNNKEL (reference sequence). CDR3 nucleotides: TGTGCCAGCAGCCAAGGAGGTACAGCGGACTCCTACGAGCAGTACTTC. This encodes CASSQGGTADSYEQYF.

This clonotype was seen a handful of times. The chain employs TRBV5-6 and TRBJ1-1; 8 nucleotides align to TRBD1. This CDR3 contains 17 residues. Losses at the gene ends were 0 bases for V and 3 bases for J; bases not matched to a gene: 10. CDR1 is SGHDT, CDR2 YYEEEE, per germline. The CDR3 DNA is TGTGCCAGCAGCTTGGTGGACAGGGACCTTCTGGACACTGAAGCTTTCTTT. As protein: CASSLVDRDLLDTEAFF.

This clonotype was observed a handful of times. The V and J genes are TRBV6-1 and TRBJ1-1; 9 bases agree with TRBD1. Germline V gene sequence: CDR1 MNHNS, CDR2 SASEGT. Trimming removed 5 bases from V and 5 bases from J; junction bases left unmatched: 9. The CDR3 loop spans 15 amino acids. CDR3 DNA: TGTGCCAGCAGTTATAAGGGGACAGGGATAACTGAAGCTTTCTTT. This translates into CASSYKGTGITEAFF.

This clonotype was seen ten or more times. The rearrangement links TRBV30 to TRBJ2-7; D is unresolved. Germline values: CDR1 GTSNPN, CDR2 SVGIG (reference sequence). The germline V and J ends were trimmed by 3 bases and 2 bases, with 17 bases remaining between them. The CDR3 has 15 amino acids. The CDR3 protein is CAWSDPLAEAYEQYF. The CDR3 DNA is TGTGCCTGGAGCGACCCCCTGGCAGAAGCCTACGAGCAGTACTTC.

This clonotype came up many times. The rearrangement uses TRBV7-9 and TRBJ1-2; 8 positions match TRBD1. CDR1 and CDR2 from the germline V gene are SEHNR and FQNEAQ (reference sequence). The CDR3 runs to 13 residues. V shed 5 bases, J shed 7 bases, and the junction held 6 bases outside the gene matches. DNA of the CDR3: TGTGCCAGCAGCCGCGGACAGGGATTTGGCTACACCTTC. Amino acid sequence: CASSRGQGFGYTF.

As to this clonotype: Given a much more abundant clone one base away, this may be a read error. The chain links TRBV12-3 or TRBV12-4 to TRBJ2-1; no definite D call. CDR3 length: 15 amino acids. Trimming shortened V by 6 bases and J by 0 bases, and 12 bases separated the two germline ends. CDR3 in amino acids: CASRYSARSYNEQFF. In nucleotides, the CDR3 is TGTGCCAGCAGGTACAGCGCCCGCTCCTACAATGAGCAGTTCTTC.

This clonotype was seen more than once but under ten times. The chain couples TRBV27 to TRBJ2-3; D is unclear. The V and J ends lost 9 bases and 2 bases respectively, with 12 bases between them. The CDR3 is made up of 13 amino acids. Germline CDR1 MNHEY, CDR2 SMNVEV (reference sequence). The CDR3 bases are TGTGCCAGTTCGGGTCGAACCACAGATACGCAGTATTTT. The encoded protein is CASSGRTTDTQYF.

This chain joins TRBV5-1 and TRBJ1-6, with unresolved D. The germline V gene encodes CDR1 SGHRS and CDR2 YFSETQ. CDR3 length: 15 amino acids. V lost 0 bases, J lost 8 bases, and 12 bases lay in between. Here the CDR3 DNA reads TGCGCCAGCAGCTTGGTGGGCAGCGAGGATTCACCCCTCCACTTT. Encoded protein: CASSLVGSEDSPLHF. Full variable domain (rest looked up from reference TRBV5-1 and TRBJ1-6): KAGVTQTPRYLIKTRGQQVTLSCSPISGHRSVSWYQQTPGQGLQFLFEYFSETQRNKGNFPGRFSGRQFSNSRSEMNVSTLELGDSALYLCASSLVGSEDSPLHFGNGTRLTVT.

This clonotype appeared a single time. This may be a read error: a much more frequent sequence differs by one nucleotide. The CDR3 carries no conserved terminal phenylalanine or tryptophan, so it likely arises from a read error. The J gene is TRBJ2-2, the V gene TRBV10-3; possibly TRBD1 for D (6 bases). Trimming removed 7 bases from V and 4 bases from J, with 10 bases in between. Germline CDR1 ENHRY, CDR2 SYGVKD. This CDR3 spans 13 amino acids. CDR3 nucleotides: TGTGCCATCAAGGGACAAAGCACCGGGGAGCTGTTTGTT. Translated: CAIKGQSTGELFV.

This clonotype was counted many times. The chain combines TRBV18 with TRBJ2-5; 9 bases match TRBD1. V trimming: 8 bases; J trimming: 0 bases; junction bases outside the gene matches: 7. Looked up from germline, CDR1 is KGHSH and CDR2 is LQKENI. This CDR3 comprises 15 residues. This CDR3 reads CASPGTGKYQETQYF. The DNA of the CDR3 is TGTGCCAGCCCCGGGACAGGGAAGTACCAAGAGACCCAGTACTTC.

Concerning this clonotype itself: Since a much larger clone is just one base distant, this may be a read error. The V call is TRBV7-9, the J call TRBJ2-1, with 8 bases lining up with TRBD1. Germline CDR1 reads SEHNR; CDR2 reads FQNEAQ (reference sequence). The CDR3 extends over 17 amino acids. The CDR3 sequence: CASSRPPGQVSYNDQFF. For the CDR3, the DNA is TGTGCCAGCAGCCGACCCCCGGGACAGGTCTCCTACAATGATCAGTTCTTC.

This chain joins TRBV20-1 and TRBJ2-1; the D gene could be TRBD1 or TRBD2 (7 bases each). The germline CDR1 and CDR2 sequences are DFQATT and SNEGSKA (reference sequence). The ends were cut back, 3 bases at V and 3 bases at J, with 12 bases in the middle. This CDR3 contains 14 residues. The CDR3 nucleotides read TGCAGTGCTAGTCAGGGGGACTACTACAATGAGCAGTTCTTC. It yields the protein CSASQGDYYNEQFF.

The chain joins TRBV5-6 to TRBJ2-5; D gene unclear. V shed 4 bases and J shed 5 bases, with 15 bases lying between them. The CDR3 contains 14 residues. The germline V gene encodes CDR1 SGHDT and CDR2 YYEEEE. CDR3 sequence: CASSDGPTAETQYF. CDR3 nucleotide sequence: TGTGCCAGCAGCGATGGACCGACGGCGGAGACCCAGTACTTC.

This clonotype was detected ten times or more. This rearrangement joins TRBV12-3 or TRBV12-4 to TRBJ1-2; D possibly corresponds to TRBD1 (6 bases). The CDR3 runs 15 residues. The germline V and J ends were trimmed by 4 bases and 3 bases, with 15 bases remaining between them. The CDR3 here is CASSSNRAPYYGYTF. CDR3 nucleotides: TGTGCCAGCAGTTCAAACAGGGCACCGTACTATGGCTACACCTTC.

The chain recombines TRBV7-9 with TRBJ1-6, with 7 bases lining up with TRBD1. Germline-derived CDR1 and CDR2 are SEHNR and FQNEAQ (reference sequence). Unmatched junction bases numbered 16, after V lost 7 bases and J lost 7 bases. CDR3 size: 17 residues. This CDR3 is CASTLSPGQISNSPLHF. The CDR3 region has the DNA TGTGCCAGCACCCTATCGCCGGGACAGATTTCGAATTCACCCCTCCACTTT.

Concerning this clonotype itself: A much larger clone sits a single nucleotide away, making a read error possible. The rearrangement joins TRBV7-8 to TRBJ2-1, with D maybe TRBD2 (7 bases). CDR1 is SGHVS and CDR2 is FQNEAQ in the germline V gene. This CDR3 has 11 residues. V lost 7 bases and J 8 bases, leaving 9 bases between the germline ends. CDR3 loop: CASNGGHEQFF. Written as DNA, the CDR3 is TGTGCCAGCAACGGGGGGCATGAGCAGTTCTTC.

This clonotype was seen at least ten times. The genes are TRBV20-1 and TRBJ2-3; 10 bases fit TRBD2. The J segment lost 2 bases and the V segment lost 3 bases, leaving 8 bases of the junction unmatched. The CDR3 sequence is 16 residues long. Germline V gives CDR1 DFQATT, CDR2 SNEGSKA (reference sequence). This chain's CDR3 is CSARGPGLAVTDTQYF. DNA of the CDR3: TGCAGTGCTAGGGGACCCGGACTAGCGGTCACAGATACGCAGTATTTT.

Comment on this clonotype: A junction end diverges from the germline sequence, so it may reflect a read error. The rearrangement links TRBV4-2 to TRBJ2-1, with D maybe TRBD1 (6 bases). The CDR3 contains 17 residues. The germline gives CDR1 LGHNA, CDR2 YNFKEQ. The CDR3 here is CASSQEAPGHLYNEQFF. CDR3 nucleotide sequence: TGTGCCAGCAGTCAAGAGGCACCGGGACATCTCTACAATGAGCAGTTCTTC.

In its sample, this clonotype was seen many times. This chain connects TRBV4-1 to TRBJ1-2; D unresolved. The CDR3 has 14 residues. The germline gives CDR1 MGHRA, CDR2 YSYEKL. V was pared by 4 bases and J by 6 bases, with 15 bases between. The CDR3 nucleotides are TGCGCCAGCAGCCCCTCCCTTGGGTCTCATGGCTACACCTTC. This translates into CASSPSLGSHGYTF.

This clonotype has a count of ten or more. The chain has TRBV12-3 or TRBV12-4 and TRBJ2-1, with TRBD2 as a possible D gene (5 bases). The V end lost 6 bases, the J end lost 4 bases, and 16 bases lay between the germline ends. This CDR3 has 15 amino acids. The CDR3 reads CASSPDYRLYNEQFF. The CDR3 region has the DNA TGTGCCAGCAGCCCCGACTATCGATTATACAATGAGCAGTTCTTC.